The entry that follows covers one T cell receptor (beta chain) sequence. Generated by immunoSEQ multiplex PCR, the TCRdb table keeps only in-frame clones and is missing some. The data contain roughly 260,000 clones, 70% to 90% of them singletons. This entry belongs to a study of blood T cell repertoires in COVID-19. About the study: Samples representing acute and convalescent COVID-19 were sourced from the United States, Italy and Spain. The cDNA or gDNA used as material had been derived from T cells, B-cell-depleted T cells, or PBMCs.

Allocation to cohorts depended on clinical history reported by the participants. Resolution of symptoms, clearance, or two negative PCRs was present in recovered Cohort 3 donors. The CDR3 is 14 amino acids. Trimming shortened V by 3 bases and J by 5 bases, and 14 bases separated the two germline ends. Germline V gene data show CDR1 as SGHAT and CDR2 as FQNNGV. Specimen: PBMCs or T cells enriched from blood (not recorded which). The chain couples TRBV11-2 to TRBJ2-7; tentative D call: TRBD1 (6 bases). This sequence was found in a woman in her 50s who had recovered from COVID-19. The CDR3 DNA is TGTGCCAGCAGCTTCTCCGGGACAATCCACGAGCAGTACTTC. Protein sequence: CASSFSGTIHEQYF.